These 16 T cell receptor beta chains originate from one sample sequenced in a study of CD8 T cells in ankylosing spondylitis. Findings and caveats of the study: A motif in TCR beta, a set of about eight highly homologous variants, appeared characteristic of ankylosing spondylitis blood.

The antigens these receptors bind are not known. TCRdb reprocessed the 5' RACE reads via MiXCR and lists one record per CDR3 protein. The sample carries fewer than 650,000 distinct CDR3 sequences, about an eighth recorded once. The material sequenced was blood, either unsorted or a sorted T cell fraction (not recorded which). These receptors originate from a male donor with ankylosing spondylitis.

CDR3 sequence: CASSPERGEAYEQYV. DNA for the CDR3: TGTGCCAGCTCACCCGAGAGGGGGGAAGCCTACGAGCAGTACGTC. The chain combines TRBV18 with TRBJ2-7, with D possibly called TRBD1 or TRBD2 (6 bases each). This CDR3 has 15 amino acids. The V and J ends lost 3 bases and 2 bases respectively, with 14 bases between them. Per germline, CDR1 KGHSH and CDR2 LQKENI.

This clonotype was observed a few times. The rearrangement links TRBV5-1 to TRBJ2-1, with 9 positions matching TRBD2. Losses at the gene ends were 7 bases for V and 4 bases for J; bases not matched to a gene: 6. Germline V gives CDR1 SGHRS, CDR2 YFSETQ. This CDR3 comprises 14 residues. CDR3 DNA sequence: TGCGCCAGCCGACTAGCGGACCTTTACAATGAGCAGTTCTTC. Translation: CASRLADLYNEQFF.

The chain is built from TRBV5-6 and TRBJ2-7; 14 bases align to TRBD2. CDR3 length equals 15 residues. CDR1 and CDR2 from the germline V gene are SGHDT and YYEEEE. V was pared by 0 bases and J by 4 bases, with 0 bases of the junction left unmatched. The CDR3 loop is CASSLGTSGRYEQYV. The CDR3 nucleotides read TGTGCCAGCAGCTTGGGGACTAGCGGGAGGTACGAGCAGTACGTC.

The table lists this clonotype with a count of one. The J gene is TRBJ2-1, the V gene TRBV19; 7 bases map to TRBD2. The V segment lost 3 bases and the J segment 10 bases; nucleotides outside the gene matches: 9. The CDR3 has 14 residues. Germline V gene data show CDR1 as LNHDA and CDR2 as SQIVND (reference sequence). The CDR3 DNA follows: TGTGCCAGTAGTATTCGAGCGGGGAGCGGAGAGCAGTTCTTC. Translated, it gives CASSIRAGSGEQFF.

V usage is TRBV7-9 and J usage is TRBJ2-7; D gene unclear. Deletions cut 0 bases from V and 3 bases from J, with 12 bases between. The V gene's germline CDR1 is SEHNR and CDR2 FQNEAQ (reference sequence). The CDR3 sequence is 15 residues long. The CDR3 region has the DNA TGTGCCAGCAGCTTAGCGTATCGCAGCCTCTACGAGCAGTACTTC. Protein product: CASSLAYRSLYEQYF.

The CDR3 DNA reads TGTGCCAGCAGCCTGACTGGGGCCCGGGAGACCCAGTACTTC. Amino acid sequence: CASSLTGARETQYF. The V call is TRBV5-5, the J call TRBJ2-5, with D perhaps matching TRBD1 (5 bases). V dropped 4 bases and J dropped 5 bases, with 15 bases sitting between them. The germline V gene encodes CDR1 SGHKS and CDR2 YYEKEE (reference sequence). This CDR3 is 14 amino acids long.

This clonotype was seen a few times. The J gene is TRBJ2-3, the V gene TRBV11-2; 9 positions match TRBD1. The CDR3 totals 16 residues. The germline CDR1 and CDR2 sequences are SGHAT and FQNNGV. V lost 4 bases to trimming and J lost 2 bases; unmatched junction nucleotides: 7. The CDR3 DNA sequence: TGTGCCAGCAGCTCCGGACAGGGGTCCTACACAGATACGCAGTATTTT. As protein: CASSSGQGSYTDTQYF.

This clonotype was picked up many times. The rearrangement uses TRBV7-8 and TRBJ2-5, with D perhaps TRBD2 (6 bases). V was shortened by 8 bases and J by 10 bases, with 23 bases between the two germline ends. The CDR3 totals 14 residues. Germline values: CDR1 SGHVS, CDR2 FQNEAQ. The CDR3 spells CASRPGPSVGGQYF. DNA of the CDR3: TGTGCCAGCCGACCAGGACCGTCGGTCGGGGGCCAGTACTTC. Full variable domain (remainder filled in from reference TRBV7-8 and TRBJ2-5): GAGVSQSPRYKVAKRGQDVALRCDPISGHVSLFWYQQALGQGPEFLTYFQNEAQLDKSGLPSDRFFAERPEGSVSTLKIQRTQQEDSAVYLCASRPGPSVGGQYFGPGTRLLVL.

The sample holds many counts of this clonotype. This chain joins TRBV14 and TRBJ2-7; TRBD1 is a possible D gene (6 bases). The CDR3 runs 12 residues. In germline, CDR1 is SGHDN, CDR2 FVKESK. Between the trimmed V and J ends, which lost 9 bases and 2 bases, there was a span of 11 bases. The CDR3 sequence: CASGQSPYEQYV. The DNA for the CDR3 is TGTGCCAGTGGACAGAGTCCCTACGAGCAGTACGTC.

J is TRBJ2-1 and V is TRBV11-2; TRBD2 agrees at 13 bases. J lost 7 bases, V lost 5 bases, and 11 bases had no gene match. CDR1 SGHAT and CDR2 FQNNGV come from the germline V gene. The CDR3 totals 17 residues. The CDR3 loop reads CASSRTGTSGIGNEQFF. The CDR3 DNA sequence: TGTGCCAGCAGCAGAACCGGGACTAGCGGGATCGGGAATGAGCAGTTCTTC.

This clonotype was seen only a few times. J is TRBJ2-5 and V is TRBV20-1, with D tentatively TRBD1 (5 bases). The V end lost 1 base, the J end lost 5 bases, and 14 bases lay between the germline ends. The CDR3 sequence is 14 residues long. Per the germline V gene, CDR1 is DFQATT and CDR2 is SNEGSKA (reference sequence). In DNA, the CDR3 is TGCAGTGCTAGAGCCCCCCCGCCAGGGGAGACCCAGTACTTC. It is translated as CSARAPPPGETQYF.

V gene TRBV7-3 combines with J gene TRBJ1-2; TRBD1 might be the D (6 bases). The V end lost 0 bases, the J end lost 4 bases, and 21 bases lay between the germline ends. In germline, CDR1 is SGHTA, CDR2 FQGTGA. CDR3 length: 18 amino acids. This chain's CDR3 is CASSLTSSGTPIGYGYTF. The CDR3, as DNA: TGTGCCAGCAGCTTAACGTCCTCCGGGACACCTATCGGCTATGGCTACACCTTC.

The rearrangement joins TRBV20-1 to TRBJ1-5; TRBD1 agrees at 8 bases. The V and J ends lost 3 bases and 0 bases, in that order; junction bases with no gene match: 13. The germline V gene encodes CDR1 DFQATT and CDR2 SNEGSKA (reference sequence). The CDR3 loop spans 18 amino acids. The CDR3 here is CSARVGRGHLGSNQPQHF. DNA of the CDR3: TGCAGTGCTAGGGTCGGCAGGGGGCATTTAGGTAGCAATCAGCCCCAGCATTTT.

The chain uses TRBV5-1 and TRBJ2-3; 11 bases agree with TRBD2. Trimming cost V 3 bases and J 3 bases; bases outside gene matches: 6. The CDR3 loop spans 16 amino acids. Germline-derived CDR1 and CDR2 are SGHRS and YFSETQ. CDR3 protein: CASSSPSGRSTDTQYF. DNA for the CDR3: TGCGCCAGCAGCTCGCCTAGCGGGAGGTCTACAGATACGCAGTATTTT.

V is TRBV6-1 and J is TRBJ1-1; D might be TRBD1 (6 bases). CDR3 size: 15 residues. Germline V CDR1 and CDR2: MNHNS, SASEGT. Trimming removed 9 bases at V and 1 base at J, with 18 bases between. CDR3 DNA sequence: TGTGCCAGTGCAGAATGGGGGCAAAAGAACACTGAAGCTTTCTTT. It translates to CASAEWGQKNTEAFF.

This chain connects TRBV5-1 to TRBJ1-1; TRBD1 might be the D (6 bases). The CDR3 is 15 amino acids. CDR1 SGHRS and CDR2 YFSETQ come from the germline V gene. V was cut by 0 bases and J by 4 bases, with 13 bases left in between. CDR3 nucleotide sequence: TGCGCCAGCAGCTTGGCCGAGACAGGTCTCACTGAAGCTTTCTTT. It encodes CASSLAETGLTEAFF.